Listed here is a single T cell receptor beta chain. As originally analysed: Amplified reference gene primers provided the basis for estimating nucleated cell counts. Libraries were prepared by immunoSEQ multiplex PCR; TCRdb keeps only in-frame clonotypes and omits some of them. V and J calls and clone size follow that table, whereas D and trimming were derived from the DNA. The sample has roughly 200,000 clones, approximately 82% seen once. The data are from a study of blood T cell repertoires in COVID-19. Whole-study context: Acute and convalescent COVID-19 samples came from the United States, Italy and Spain. In each case, the material was cDNA or gDNA derived from T cells, B-cell-depleted T cells, or PBMCs.

Germline CDR1 is SGHNT and CDR2 is YYREEE (reference sequence). Losses at the gene ends were 2 bases for V and 6 bases for J; bases not matched to a gene: 10. CDR3 size: 15 residues. This clonotype was obtained from a man aged 35 to 55 with active or convalescent COVID-19. The rearrangement uses TRBV5-4 and TRBJ1-1; the match to TRBD1 covers 7 bases. Sequenced: peripheral blood. The CDR3 sequence: CASSLVQGGDAEAFF. CDR3 nucleotide sequence: TGTGCCAGCAGCTTAGTTCAAGGGGGCGACGCTGAAGCTTTCTTT.